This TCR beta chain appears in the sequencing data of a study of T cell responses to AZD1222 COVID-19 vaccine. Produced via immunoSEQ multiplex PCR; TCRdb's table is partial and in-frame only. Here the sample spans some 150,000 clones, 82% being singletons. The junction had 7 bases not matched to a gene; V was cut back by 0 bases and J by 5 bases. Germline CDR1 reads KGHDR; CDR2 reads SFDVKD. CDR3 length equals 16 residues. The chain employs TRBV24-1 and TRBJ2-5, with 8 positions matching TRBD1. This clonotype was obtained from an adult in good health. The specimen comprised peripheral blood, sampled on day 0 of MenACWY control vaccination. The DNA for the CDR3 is TGTGCCACCAGTGATTTGGGACAGGGAGGAGGGGAGACCCAGTACTTC. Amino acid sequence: CATSDLGQGGGETQYF.